The source of this T cell receptor (beta chain) is a study of OX40 agonist ivuxolimab in advanced cancers. Study context: Patients were treated with intravenous ivuxolimab, dosed at 0.01 to 10 mg/kg and infused every 2 weeks. Partial response was recorded in three patients: one hepatocellular carcinoma and two cutaneous melanoma cases.

This CDR3 is 16 amino acids long. CDR1 and CDR2 from the germline V gene are SGHAT and FQNNGV. Study results and limitations: Researchers did not determine the expanded peripheral T cells' antigen specificity.

The table lists this clone with a count of one. Its antigen remains unidentified. The germline gene is not matched at one end of the junction; a read error may be the cause. Using immunoSEQ multiplex PCR, the repertoire was profiled, and TCRdb retains in-frame clones only, with some absent. The sample lists fewer than 85,000 clones; around four fifths were seen once. The TCR was taken from an adult with an advanced solid tumor such as melanoma, head and neck, liver or kidney cancer. J is TRBJ2-5 and V is TRBV11-2, with D perhaps matching TRBD2 (5 bases). Sequenced material: CD4+ or CD8+ T cells sorted from blood, taken in a trial of the OX40 agonist ivuxolimab. The CDR3 DNA sequence: TGTGCCAGCAGCTTAGAGCGAGCGGTGAGCCAAGGGACCCAGTACTTC. Protein: CASSLERAVSQGTQYF.